The 29 T cell receptor beta chains in this list originate from one sample, sequenced in a study of CD8+ T cells in alopecia areata. Researchers sorted pooled cutaneous lymph node cells on the basis of CD4, CD8alpha, NKG2D, NKG2ACE and other markers. RNA extraction was followed by reverse transcription into cDNA, which acted as the sequencing template. The method was immunoSEQ multiplex PCR; TCRdb's version includes in-frame clones alone and lacks a portion of them. The sample includes 270,000 or so clones, none of them occurring once. Sequences were obtained from CD4+ T cells sorted from a lymph node. The receptors derive from a C3H/HeJ mouse with alopecia areata. Mouse strain MHC haplotype: H2-k.

This clone turned up a few times. The gene symbols are mouse symbols. Coverage ceases 4 residues before the CDR3 finishes, and the germline J gene fills in the end. V and J are TRBV14 and TRBJ2-5, with 8 bases aligning to TRBD2. The CDR3 is 14 residues long. With 5 bases clipped from V and 3 bases from J, the junction kept 5 bases outside the gene matches. CDR1 and CDR2 (germline): SGHDT, FRDEAV. CDR3 residues: CASSKTGDQDTQYF. The sequenced part of the CDR3 DNA is TGTGCCAGCAGCAAGACTGGGGATCAAGAC.

A word on this clone: Any gene name here is a mouse gene name. The CDR3 is CTCRDRVAEQFF. CDR3 DNA (partial): TGCACCTGCAGGGACAGGGTTGCT. This chain uses TRBV1 with TRBJ2-1; 8 bases match TRBD1. The read terminates 4 residues before the CDR3 end, so the remaining end is supplied by the germline J gene. The junction had 1 base not matched to a gene; V was cut back by 6 bases and J by 6 bases. This CDR3 is 12 amino acids long. Germline loops: CDR1 NSQYPW, CDR2 LRSPGD (reference sequence).

Details on this clone: The genes and germline here are from mouse. The read is 4 residues too short to cover the CDR3 end, so that end is filled in from the germline J gene. Other DNA sequences of this sample code for an identical CDR3. The rearrangement links TRBV13-2 to TRBJ2-1; 10 nucleotides line up with TRBD2. In germline, CDR1 is NNHNN, CDR2 SYGAGS (reference sequence). The ends lost 0 bases at V and 3 bases at J; junction bases unmatched: 3. The CDR3 has 16 amino acids. CDR3 region: CASGDALGGRYAEQFF. The CDR3 bases that were read are TGTGCCAGCGGTGATGCTCTGGGGGGGCGCTATGCT.

The table lists this clone with a few counts. The germline and genes are mouse ones. The missing CDR3 end, 4 residues past where the read stops, is filled in from the germline J gene. V usage is TRBV13-2 and J usage is TRBJ1-1; weak D call: TRBD1 (6 bases). This CDR3 has 14 residues. Germline CDR1 is NNHNN and CDR2 is SYGAGS (reference sequence). The CDR3 DNA, read in part, is TGTGCCAGCGGTACCACTGGGGGGGCGGGA. It translates to CASGTTGGAG. The whole CDR3 protein reads CASGTTGGAGEVFF.

This clone was seen more than once but under ten times. Mouse names are used for the genes. The CDR3 is cut off 4 residues early in the read; its end comes from the germline J gene. V is TRBV19 and J is TRBJ2-7; TRBD1 matches at 7 bases. V lost 0 bases to trimming and J lost 0 bases; unmatched junction nucleotides: 3. The germline V gene has CDR1 FNHDT and CDR2 SITEND (reference sequence). The CDR3 spans 15 residues. The sequenced part of the CDR3 DNA is TGTGCCAGCAGTATAGAGGGACAGTACTCCTAT. This gives the protein CASSIEGQYSY. The whole CDR3 reads CASSIEGQYSYEQYF.

On this clone itself: Any gene name here is a mouse gene name. Coverage ceases 4 residues before the CDR3 finishes, and the germline J gene fills in the end. This chain links TRBV19 with TRBJ2-2, with a tentative D call TRBD1 (6 bases). Trimming stripped 3 bases from V and 4 bases from J, with 10 bases between. This CDR3 is built from 14 residues. Germline loops: CDR1 FNHDT, CDR2 SITEND (reference sequence). CDR3 loop: CASSNRAGTGQLYF. The sequenced part of the CDR3 DNA is TGTGCCAGCAGTAACAGGGCGGGCACCGGG.

This clone was detected a few times. Each gene name is a mouse one. Coverage ceases 4 residues before the CDR3 finishes, and the germline J gene fills in the end. This specimen includes other DNA sequences encoding the same CDR3. This rearrangement joins TRBV19 to TRBJ2-1; the D gene is possibly TRBD1 (6 bases). CDR1 is FNHDT and CDR2 is SITEND in the germline V gene (reference sequence). V was cut by 2 bases and J by 3 bases, with 9 bases left in between. The CDR3 length is 14 residues. The CDR3 loop reads CASSIRGAYAEQFF. The covered CDR3 bases are TGTGCCAGCAGTATCAGGGGCGCCTATGCT.

This clone turned up a few times. The listed genes are named as in mouse. The read ends 4 residues shy of where the CDR3 ends; the end is completed using the germline J gene. The chain combines TRBV19 with TRBJ2-1, with D possibly being TRBD2 (5 bases). Germline assignment: CDR1 FNHDT and CDR2 SITEND (reference sequence). Deletions cut 1 base from V and 2 bases from J, with 10 bases between. The CDR3 sequence is 15 residues long. The sequenced CDR3 bases are TGTGCCAGCAGTATACCCCTGGGCCACTATGCT. It encodes CASSIPLGHYA. The whole CDR3 sequence reads CASSIPLGHYAEQFF.

In its sample, this clone was seen a few times. Gene labels here are mouse ones. The read terminates 4 residues ahead of where the CDR3 ends, so the germline J gene completes it. Different DNA sequences within this sample yield the same CDR3. The chain has TRBV19 and TRBJ2-3; 11 nucleotides match TRBD2. The CDR3 spans 14 residues. V trimming: 4 bases; J trimming: 3 bases; junction bases outside the gene matches: 1. CDR1 FNHDT and CDR2 SITEND come from the germline V gene (reference sequence). CDR3 protein: CASSRDWGAETLYF. Partial CDR3 DNA: TGTGCCAGCAGTCGGGACTGGGGGGCAGAA. The whole variable domain, remainder taken from reference TRBV19 and TRBJ2-3, is GGIITQTPKFLIGQEGQKLTLKCQQNFNHDTMYWYRQDSGKGLRLIYYSITENDLQKGDLSEGYDASREKKSSFSLTVTSAQKNEMAVFLCASSRDWGAETLYFGSGTRLTVL.

This clone was counted between two and nine times. Genes here carry mouse names. Coverage ceases 4 residues before the CDR3 finishes, and the germline J gene fills in the end. The chain uses TRBV1 and TRBJ2-7, with 8 bases aligning to TRBD2. There are 16 residues in the CDR3. The J segment lost 3 bases and the V segment lost 0 bases, leaving 7 bases of the junction unmatched. Germline lookup yields CDR1 NSQYPW and CDR2 LRSPGD (reference sequence). Incomplete CDR3 DNA: TGCACCTGCAGTGCAGACTCACTGGGGGTTCTCTAT. Translation gives CTCSADSLGVLY. The full CDR3 protein reads CTCSADSLGVLYEQYF.

About this clone itself: These gene names are mouse names. Read data end 4 residues before the CDR3 end; the end is taken from the germline J gene. The chain has TRBV31 and TRBJ2-3; a weak D match, TRBD1 (6 bases). V was cut by 3 bases and J by 3 bases, with 10 bases left in between. The CDR3 totals 13 residues. The germline V gene has CDR1 GKSSPN and CDR2 SITVG. CDR3 residues: CAWSSGTAETLYF. CDR3 DNA, as far as it was read: TGTGCCTGGAGCTCTGGGACAGCAGAA.

The table lists this clone with a few counts. Gene names denote mouse genes. The CDR3 extends 4 residues past the end of the read, so its final part is completed from the germline J gene. V usage is TRBV19 and J usage is TRBJ2-1; D is undetermined. Between the trimmed V and J ends, which lost 6 bases and 1 base, there was a span of 11 bases. The germline V gene encodes CDR1 FNHDT and CDR2 SITEND (reference sequence). The CDR3 spans 14 residues. CDR3 region: CASTIQENYAEQFF. The covered CDR3 bases are TGTGCCAGCACCATCCAGGAAAACTATGCT.

As to this clone: Mouse gene names apply. The read ends 4 residues shy of where the CDR3 ends; the end is completed using the germline J gene. The same CDR3 also results from other DNA sequences found in this sample. The rearrangement uses TRBV13-1 and TRBJ2-1; 8 positions agree with TRBD1. The CDR3 is 14 amino acids. With V trimmed by 2 bases and J by 3 bases, 1 base remained unmatched. Germline V gives CDR1 NSHNY, CDR2 SYGAGN. The part of the CDR3 DNA that was read is TGTGCCAGCAGTGACACAGGGGGCTATGCT. Amino acid sequence: CASSDTGGYA. The entire CDR3 is CASSDTGGYAEQFF.

To note about this clone: Mouse gene names apply. The read ends 4 residues early relative to the CDR3; the germline J gene fills the gap. This chain uses TRBV1 with TRBJ2-3, with 7 bases identical to TRBD2. The V gene's germline CDR1 is NSQYPW and CDR2 LRSPGD (reference sequence). The CDR3 length is 17 residues. V lost 1 base to trimming and J lost 0 bases; unmatched junction nucleotides: 7. The sequenced part of the CDR3 DNA is TGCACCTGCAGTGCAGCCACTGGGGTGCCTAGTGCAGAA. Translating gives CTCSAATGVPSAE. Given in full, the CDR3 is CTCSAATGVPSAETLYF.

This clone was picked up a small number of times. Germline and genes: mouse. The read comes to an end 4 residues before the CDR3 does, leaving the germline J gene to fill in the end. The rearrangement joins TRBV19 to TRBJ2-5; 8 bases fit TRBD1. The germline V gene has CDR1 FNHDT and CDR2 SITEND (reference sequence). This CDR3 contains 14 residues. CDR3 bases read: TGTGCCAGCAGTATGAGGACAGGGAGAGAC. It specifies CASSMRTGRD. The entire CDR3 protein is CASSMRTGRDTQYF.

In regard to this clone: The gene names here belong to mouse. The read terminates 4 residues before the CDR3 end, so the remaining end is supplied by the germline J gene. The J gene is TRBJ2-5, the V gene TRBV13-1, with 10 bases matching TRBD2. Germline CDR1 NSHNY, CDR2 SYGAGN. The CDR3 consists of 16 residues. The V and J ends lost 0 bases and 1 base, in that order; junction bases with no gene match: 2. CDR3 protein: CASSDAGGAHQDTQYF. The CDR3 DNA, read in part, is TGTGCCAGCAGTGATGCTGGGGGGGCGCACCAAGAC.

As regards this clone: Each gene name is a mouse one. The read terminates 4 residues ahead of where the CDR3 ends, so the germline J gene completes it. At the DNA level, this CDR3 is encoded by other sequences in the same sample as well. This sequence joins TRBV13-1 and TRBJ2-4, with D possibly TRBD2 on 6 matching bases. V was cut by 0 bases and J by 3 bases, with 8 bases left in between. CDR1 and CDR2 (germline): NSHNY, SYGAGN. This CDR3 has 14 amino acids. The CDR3 spells CASSDALGQNTLYF. Incomplete CDR3 DNA: TGTGCCAGCAGTGATGCTCTGGGGCAAAAC.

Remarks on this clone: Here the gene names and germline are mouse. The observed sequence ends 4 residues before the CDR3 terminus, with the missing tail filled in from the germline J gene. The J gene is TRBJ2-3, the V gene TRBV19; TRBD2 matches 11 bases. The CDR3 spans 16 residues. J was trimmed by 0 bases and V by 5 bases; bases with no gene match: 5. The germline CDR1 and CDR2 sequences are FNHDT and SITEND (reference sequence). The CDR3 reads CASRRLGGSSAETLYF. CDR3 DNA, as far as it was read: TGTGCCAGCAGAAGACTGGGGGGGTCTAGTGCAGAA.

This clone was recorded many times. Mouse gene names apply. The read gets to within 4 residues of the CDR3 end, and the germline J gene fills in the rest. The chain couples TRBV13-1 to TRBJ1-2, with D maybe TRBD1 (6 bases). The germline CDR1 and CDR2 sequences are NSHNY and SYGAGN. The CDR3 runs 14 residues. The V and J ends lost 0 bases and 4 bases respectively, with 10 bases between them. CDR3 sequence reads: CASSDARGRSDYTF. Incomplete CDR3 DNA: TGTGCCAGCAGTGATGCCAGGGGACGCTCC.

This clone turned up a few times. Germline and genes here are mouse. The read ends 4 residues before the CDR3 terminus; that terminus is restored from the germline J gene. The rearrangement joins TRBV19 to TRBJ1-1; 7 nucleotides match TRBD1. Germline loops: CDR1 FNHDT, CDR2 SITEND (reference sequence). Trimming took 5 bases from V and 4 from J; bases not matched to a gene: 8. The CDR3 consists of 14 residues. The covered CDR3 bases are TGTGCCAGCAGCATCGGGACAGCAACCACA. Translation gives CASSIGTATT. The full CDR3 is CASSIGTATTEVFF.

As for this clone: Germline and genes: mouse. The CDR3 end falls 4 residues outside the read, so it is completed with the germline J gene. This specimen includes other DNA sequences encoding the same CDR3. The chain is built from TRBV5 and TRBJ2-1; 8 bases are a match to TRBD2. The CDR3 consists of 15 residues. The V gene's germline CDR1 is LGHNA and CDR2 YNLKQL (reference sequence). The ends lost 0 bases at V and 4 bases at J; junction bases unmatched: 2. The CDR3 sequence is CASSQEAGGYAEQFF. The CDR3 bases that were read are TGTGCCAGCAGCCAAGAGGCTGGGGGGTATGCT.

This clone turned up a few times. Mouse germline and gene names are used. Incomplete CDR3 DNA: TGCACCTGCAGTGACCGGGACAGGGTAAACTATGCT. This codes for CTCSDRDRVNYA. The whole CDR3 protein is CTCSDRDRVNYAEQFF. V is TRBV1 and J is TRBJ2-1; TRBD1 agrees at 9 bases. The CDR3 end falls 4 residues outside the read, so it is completed with the germline J gene. The trim removed 4 bases at V and 1 base at J, leaving 5 bases unmatched. This CDR3 is 16 amino acids long. Looked up from germline, CDR1 is NSQYPW and CDR2 is LRSPGD (reference sequence).

Points on this clone: Gene names denote mouse genes. With the read ending 4 residues before the CDR3 end, the germline J gene is used to fill in that end. The chain employs TRBV13-1 and TRBJ1-1; 7 positions match TRBD1. The germline gives CDR1 NSHNY, CDR2 SYGAGN. The CDR3 has 15 residues. Losses at the gene ends were 4 bases for V and 0 bases for J; bases not matched to a gene: 6. The CDR3 bases that were read are TGTGCCAGCAGTTCATCCGGGACAGCAAACACA. Its protein product is CASSSSGTANT. The whole CDR3 is CASSSSGTANTEVFF.

The sample holds a few counts of this clone. Gene and germline names: mouse. The CDR3 extends 4 residues past the end of the read, so its final part is completed from the germline J gene. This chain links TRBV29 with TRBJ2-4; 7 nucleotides agree with TRBD1. CDR1 and CDR2 (germline): MSHET, SYDVDS. This CDR3 is 14 amino acids long. V was clipped by 6 bases and J by 3 bases; unmatched bases: 6. The CDR3: CASRIRDRQNTLYF. CDR3 DNA (partial): TGTGCTAGCAGGATCCGGGACAGACAAAAC.

This clone came up a few times. The gene symbols are mouse symbols. The read finishes 4 residues shy of the CDR3 end, and the germline J gene is used to complete it. This chain links TRBV17 with TRBJ2-5, with no clear D. Germline CDR1 MNHDT, CDR2 YYDKIL. There are 12 residues in the CDR3. The CDR3 sequence is CASSRLVDTQYF. The CDR3 DNA, read in part, is TGTGCTAGCAGTAGACTCGTAGAC.

About this clone: All gene names here are mouse names. The missing CDR3 end, 4 residues past where the read stops, is filled in from the germline J gene. V is TRBV19 and J is TRBJ2-7, with TRBD1 matching 10 bases. The CDR3 loop spans 14 amino acids. Germline V gene lookup returns CDR1 FNHDT and CDR2 SITEND (reference sequence). CDR3 bases read: TGTGCCAGCAGACGCCGGGACAGGGGTGAT. It specifies CASRRRDRGD. The whole CDR3 protein is CASRRRDRGDEQYF.

This clone was found a few times. Gene names are mouse gene names. Sequencing ends 4 residues short of the CDR3 end; the germline J gene provides the rest. This sequence joins TRBV1 and TRBJ1-1; 7 bases line up with TRBD1. Looked up from germline, CDR1 is NSQYPW and CDR2 is LRSPGD (reference sequence). With V trimmed by 4 bases and J by 4 bases, 6 bases remained unmatched. The CDR3 contains 14 residues. The CDR3 spells CTCSGDRAGTEVFF. The covered CDR3 bases are TGCACCTGCAGTGGAGACAGGGCGGGCACA.

Concerning this clone: Germline and genes: mouse. The read halts 4 residues ahead of the CDR3 end, with the missing end drawn from the germline J gene. The V gene is TRBV31, the J gene TRBJ2-3; 7 bases line up with TRBD1. V lost 3 bases, J lost 4 bases, and 4 bases stayed unmatched. The CDR3 has 13 amino acids. CDR1 and CDR2 (germline): GKSSPN, SITVG. The CDR3: CAWRQGSPETLYF. Partial CDR3 DNA: TGTGCCTGGAGACAGGGGAGTCCAGAA.

This clone was seen ten or more times. Each gene name is a mouse one. The read falls 4 residues short of the CDR3 end, and the missing part is taken from the germline J gene. This specimen includes other DNA sequences encoding the same CDR3. J is TRBJ2-5 and V is TRBV1, with 7 bases matching TRBD2. Losses at the gene ends were 0 bases for V and 3 bases for J; bases not matched to a gene: 3. This CDR3 is 15 amino acids long. Germline lookup yields CDR1 NSQYPW and CDR2 LRSPGD (reference sequence). CDR3 bases read: TGCACCTGCAGTGCAGATCCTGGGGGTCAAGAC. Translated: CTCSADPGGQD. The full CDR3 reads CTCSADPGGQDTQYF.